This T cell receptor (beta chain) was retrieved from a study of PD-1 blockade in classical Hodgkin lymphoma. Only in-frame clones appear in the TCRdb table, and some are missing; sequencing was by immunoSEQ multiplex PCR. This repertoire shows roughly 50,000 clones, around 89% found once; its top ten account for approximately 15%. The time point: cycle 4 day 1 (C4D1), after more than five weeks of nivolumab. All patients relapsed after autologous stem cell transplantation, and brentuximab vedotin exposure varied. Under best response, outcomes were complete response, partial response or progressive disease. In the case of this clone: Its antigen remains unknown.

The CDR3 runs to 18 residues. Points from the study as a whole: A significant rise in TCR diversity by C4D1 was seen for CD4+ but not CD8+ cells. Reports indicated that newly diagnosed patients had lower baseline TCR diversity than healthy donors did.

This chain links TRBV22-1 with TRBJ1-1; the listed D gene, TRBD1, was not tested against the DNA. TRBV22-1 is a listed pseudogene. Sequencing used peripheral blood mononuclear cells (PBMCs), obtained before the fourth cycle of nivolumab. The source is a human donor with classical Hodgkin lymphoma. CDR3 residues: CPGSARVYSDEQGTEAFF. The CDR3 DNA sequence: TGTCCTGGGAGCGCACGGGTCTATTCAGACGAACAGGGAACTGAAGCTTTCTTT.